This paragraph reports one T cell receptor beta chain. Its target is not known. Profiling relied on immunoSEQ multiplex PCR, and the TCRdb table lists in-frame clones only, not all of them. Of tens of thousands of clones in the sample, approximately 90% are singletons; the top ten hold around 5%. The entry originates in a study of T cell responses to AZD1222 COVID-19 vaccine. This CDR3 comprises 15 residues. CDR1 and CDR2 (germline): SGHTA, FQGNSA. V was clipped by 3 bases and J by 0 bases, with 9 bases between them. Points from the study as a whole: In all cases, repertoires were sampled only after the peak T cell response. An increase in Spike-specific TCR breadth and depth was observed after two AZD1222 doses. The donors showed a predominance of white British ancestry and of females, with possible underestimation of clonal diversity. Close to half of all spike-specific TCRs reportedly target regions of the variants that are unmutated.

The chain couples TRBV7-2 to TRBJ2-4; no reliable D call. The TCR originated in an adult in good health. The sequenced sample was peripheral blood, obtained on day 0 of AZD1222 vaccination. CDR3 residues: CASSFGQVAKNIQYF. The CDR3 nucleotides are TGTGCCAGCAGCTTCGGGCAGGTAGCCAAAAACATTCAGTACTTC.